Listed here are 20 T cell receptor beta chains from one sample, sequenced in a study of cytomegalovirus exposure and HLA in healthy donors. Primers: 60 Vbeta forward and 13 Jbeta reverse. Data came from immunoSEQ multiplex PCR; TCRdb stores just in-frame clones and leaves some out. The table shows 180,000 or so clones, with about 83% occurring only once. Sequencing was performed on PBMCs. The receptors stem from a female donor in good health and CMV-seronegative.

CDR3 loop: CASDPDTREQYF. The CDR3 coding sequence is TGTGCCAGCGACCCCGACACACGGGAGCAGTACTTC. This chain uses TRBV2 with TRBJ2-7, with D hard to call. The CDR3 is 12 amino acids. V lost 8 bases and J lost 7, with 15 bases in between. Germline loops: CDR1 SNHLY, CDR2 FYNNEI.

This clone was recorded only once. The V and J genes are TRBV11-2 and TRBJ2-1; the match to TRBD2 covers 7 bases. Germline CDR1 SGHAT, CDR2 FQNNGV. This CDR3 is built from 16 residues. Germline trimming cut 7 bases from V and 4 bases from J; bases unmatched to any gene: 13. The CDR3 DNA is TGTGCCAGCACGAAGGCGGGGCGGGGGAAATACAATGAGCAGTTCTTC. Translating it yields CASTKAGRGKYNEQFF.

J is TRBJ2-7 and V is TRBV7-8; 8 bases match TRBD1. The CDR3 length is 14 residues. In germline, CDR1 is SGHVS, CDR2 FQNEAQ. Trimming took 5 bases from V and 2 from J; bases not matched to a gene: 5. The CDR3 DNA reads as TGTGCCAGCAGCCCGACGACAGGGGCCTACGAGCAGTACTTC. Its translation: CASSPTTGAYEQYF.

V gene TRBV19 combines with J gene TRBJ2-7; D perhaps matches TRBD2 (6 bases). The germline CDR1 and CDR2 sequences are LNHDA and SQIVND (reference sequence). The V end was cut by 1 base, the J end by 6 bases, with 10 bases between. The CDR3 covers 13 residues. The CDR3 loop is CASSIGGNSEQYF. The CDR3 DNA reads as TGTGCCAGTAGTATAGGCGGGAACTCCGAGCAGTACTTC.

In DNA form, the CDR3 reads TGCGCCAGCAGCCAGACAGGGGAGTACGAGCAGTACTTC. Translated: CASSQTGEYEQYF. The J gene is TRBJ2-7, the V gene TRBV4-1, with 8 bases identical to TRBD1. This CDR3 is built from 13 residues. The junction had 2 bases not matched to a gene; V was cut back by 3 bases and J by 4 bases. Per the germline V gene, CDR1 is MGHRA and CDR2 is YSYEKL.

In DNA form, the CDR3 reads TGTGCCAGCAGCTTAGAGGCAGCGGTTACCTACAATGAGCAGTTCTTC. Translating gives CASSLEAAVTYNEQFF. The gene calls are TRBV7-9 and TRBJ2-1; tentative D call: TRBD2 (5 bases). The CDR3 extends over 16 amino acids. V was clipped by 1 base and J by 2 bases, with 12 bases between them. From germline, CDR1 is SEHNR and CDR2 FQNEAQ (reference sequence).

This clone was detected only a few times. V usage is TRBV7-3 and J usage is TRBJ1-2; perhaps TRBD1 as D (5 bases). Trimming stripped 8 bases from V and 5 bases from J, with 12 bases between. Germline V gene lookup returns CDR1 SGHTA and CDR2 FQGTGA. This CDR3 spans 12 amino acids. The CDR3 DNA reads as TGTGCCAGCGGATCCAGGGCTTATGGCTACACCTTC. As protein: CASGSRAYGYTF.

The rearrangement links TRBV29-1 to TRBJ1-5; D is undetermined. There are 13 residues in the CDR3. Trimming removed 3 bases from V and 4 bases from J, with 10 bases in between. Germline V CDR1 and CDR2: SQVTM, ANQGSEA. CDR3 nucleotide sequence: TGCAGCGTTGAGTTACAGCCGAATCAGCCCCAGCATTTT. The encoded protein is CSVELQPNQPQHF.

V gene TRBV7-3 combines with J gene TRBJ2-1, with TRBD2 matching over 8 bases. J gave up 9 bases and V 5 bases, and 6 bases lay outside the gene matches. The CDR3 is 13 residues long. The germline CDR1 and CDR2 sequences are SGHTA and FQGTGA. The CDR3 coding sequence is TGTGCCAGCAGCCCAGGACTAGCCGGTGAGCAGTTCTTC. It translates to CASSPGLAGEQFF.

This clone was picked up a small number of times. The chain carries TRBV6-6 and TRBJ2-7; TRBD1 agrees at 7 bases. V lost 5 bases, J lost 0 bases, and 4 bases stayed unmatched. Germline V CDR1 and CDR2: MNHNY, SVGAGI (reference sequence). This CDR3 region has 14 residues. The CDR3 loop reads CASSQQGLSYEQYF. The DNA of the CDR3 is TGTGCCAGCAGTCAACAGGGGCTCTCCTACGAGCAGTACTTC.

This chain links TRBV4-2 with TRBJ2-3, with 13 bases that match TRBD2. CDR3 length equals 19 residues. Germline assignment: CDR1 LGHNA and CDR2 YNFKEQ. V lost 0 bases, J lost 1 base, and 7 bases stayed unmatched. CDR3 loop: CASSQDWRTSGGRTDTQYF. The CDR3 DNA sequence: TGTGCCAGCAGCCAAGATTGGAGGACTAGCGGGGGTCGCACAGATACGCAGTATTTT.

CDR3 sequence reads: CASSPRDRGSGWTDTQYF. DNA of the CDR3: TGCGCCAGCAGCCCTAGGGACAGGGGGTCAGGGTGGACAGATACGCAGTATTTT. The chain joins TRBV4-3 to TRBJ2-3; 11 bases match TRBD1. V lost 4 bases and J lost 3; bases outside the gene matches: 12. Germline V gene data show CDR1 as LGHNA and CDR2 as YSLEER. CDR3 length: 18 amino acids.

In DNA form, the CDR3 reads TGTGCCCCTCGGGTCGGGAGTCGCGCAGATACGCAGTATTTT. This codes for CAPRVGSRADTQYF. V and J are TRBV6-5 and TRBJ2-3; maybe TRBD2 (6 bases). The CDR3 loop spans 14 amino acids. V was shortened by 11 bases and J by 4 bases, with 19 bases between the two germline ends. Per the germline V gene, CDR1 is MNHEY and CDR2 is SVGAGI.

The chain uses TRBV21-1 and TRBJ1-6; TRBD1 was called by the table and not checked on the DNA. TRBV21-1 is noted as a pseudogene. This CDR3 comprises 11 residues. CDR3 protein: CASSSARALHF. In DNA form, the CDR3 reads TGTGCCAGCAGCAGTGCCAGGGCCCTCCACTTT.

The chain employs TRBV5-1 and TRBJ2-7; D might be TRBD2 (6 bases). CDR3 size: 13 residues. Germline V lookup: CDR1 SGHRS, CDR2 YFSETQ. Trimming cost V 6 bases and J 7 bases, with 17 bases left between them. Written as DNA, the CDR3 is TGCGCCAGCATGGAGGGAGCGCCGGGGGAGCAGTACTTC. Its protein product is CASMEGAPGEQYF.

The rearrangement links TRBV6-5 to TRBJ2-1; D is possibly TRBD2 (5 bases). The CDR3 loop spans 13 amino acids. Trimming took off 2 bases at V and 8 bases at J, with 10 bases between the two ends. CDR1 is MNHEY, CDR2 SVGAGI, per germline. The CDR3 DNA is TGTGCCAGCAGTTACCGGGGAAGGGATGAGCAGTTCTTC. It encodes CASSYRGRDEQFF.

The chain is built from TRBV7-6 and TRBJ2-2, with D possibly TRBD2 on 6 matching bases. Germline values: CDR1 SGHVS, CDR2 FNYEAQ. This CDR3 region has 15 residues. V was pared by 5 bases and J by 1 base, with 11 bases between. In nucleotides, the CDR3 is TGTGCCAGCAGCCCGGGACTGCTGAACACCGGGGAGCTGTTTTTT. It specifies CASSPGLLNTGELFF.

This chain links TRBV7-9 with TRBJ2-2; no clear D gene. CDR1 and CDR2 from the germline V gene are SEHNR and FQNEAQ (reference sequence). V shed 1 base and J shed 4 bases, with 19 bases lying between them. The CDR3 is 18 amino acids. CDR3 DNA sequence: TGTGCCAGCAGCTTAGGGGTAGCACTGAGGTACCTCACCGGGGAGCTGTTTTTT. Encoded protein: CASSLGVALRYLTGELFF.

The chain uses TRBV18 and TRBJ1-1; 9 bases match TRBD1. CDR1 KGHSH and CDR2 LQKENI come from the germline V gene. J was trimmed by 3 bases and V by 3 bases; bases with no gene match: 11. CDR3 length: 17 amino acids. As DNA, the CDR3 is TGTGCCAGCTCACCTTTGAGTCTCCGGACAGGGGACACTGAAGCTTTCTTT. Translated: CASSPLSLRTGDTEAFF.

The chain couples TRBV2 to TRBJ2-7, with 7 bases lining up with TRBD2. The CDR3 consists of 14 residues. Germline loops: CDR1 SNHLY, CDR2 FYNNEI. The trim removed 8 bases at V and 0 bases at J, leaving 7 bases unmatched. The chain's CDR3 is CASRNSGVSYEQYF. The CDR3 bases are TGTGCCAGCCGCAACAGCGGGGTCTCCTACGAGCAGTACTTC.